The entry below describes one T cell receptor (beta chain). The data are from a study of blood T cell repertoires in COVID-19. Study details: The United States, Italy and Spain provided the acute and convalescent COVID-19 samples. T cells, B-cell-depleted T cells, or PBMCs supplied cDNA or gDNA.

Trimming removed 5 bases from V and 0 bases from J, with 20 bases in between. This CDR3 region has 19 residues. Per germline, CDR1 SGHVS and CDR2 FQNEAQ. The authors' processing: Amplification from reference gene primers served as the basis for estimated nucleated cell counts. The data were produced by immunoSEQ multiplex PCR, yet TCRdb's version contains in-frame clones alone and is incomplete. V, J and clone size were drawn from that table, and D and trimming were deduced from the DNA. The repertoire holds about 68,000 clones, about nine tenths seen once, with roughly 8.7% in the top ten. Sequencing was performed on peripheral blood. The V call is TRBV7-8, the J call TRBJ1-6; maybe TRBD1 (5 bases). The clonotype was recovered from a man aged 30-40 years with acute or convalescent COVID-19. The CDR3 DNA is TGTGCCAGCAGCAATACAGCGGGATGGGGGAGCTCCTATAATTCACCCCTCCACTTT. Amino acid sequence: CASSNTAGWGSSYNSPLHF.